This TCR beta chain stems from a study of a mutant IDH1 vaccine in newly diagnosed glioma. Background on the study: Administration of eight vaccinations to patients took place in weeks 1, 3, 5, 7, 11, 15, 19, 23. Before enrollment, patients got radiotherapy alone, temozolomide alone, or mostly the combination. Notes on the study in general: Pseudoprogression seemed unlinked to shifts in top peripheral T cell clonotypes.

V lost 2 bases, J lost 0 bases, and 10 bases lay in between. Germline CDR1 reads SGHVS; CDR2 reads FQNEAQ. This CDR3 is 15 amino acids long. Produced via immunoSEQ multiplex PCR; TCRdb's table is partial and in-frame only. The sample has roughly 30,000 clones; roughly 90% are singletons. A word on this clone: Its antigen is not identified.

Regarding time point: week 23, last vaccination. Vaccination comprised doses that each held 300 ug of mutant IDH1 20-mer peptide, plus topical imiquimod. Astrocytomas that were new, WHO grade 3 or 4, IDH1-mutant and ATRX-lost were present in the donors. V gene TRBV7-8 combines with J gene TRBJ1-2, with TRBD1 as a possible D gene (5 bases). Sequenced material: PBMCs, taken from a glioma patient whose treatment included an IDH1 peptide vaccine. The clonotype was recovered from a middle-aged man with glioma. CDR3 residues: CASSLQGIPNYGYTF. CDR3 nucleotide sequence: TGTGCCAGCAGCTTACAGGGCATTCCTAACTATGGCTACACCTTC.